This TCR beta chain was sequenced in a study of T cells in Graves' hyperthyroidism and ophthalmopathy. Broader study findings: Before onset, ophthalmopathy was predicted by the model a median around 6 months earlier. Appearing also in blood were most of the thyroid clonotypes expanded above 0.001.

The TCR beta CDR3 regions underwent amplification using RNA transcripts as the source. HTBI primers were used for first-round RT-PCR of the TCR CDR3. Each CDR3 protein gets one entry after TCRdb re-called the multiplex PCR reads with MiXCR. In the table there are fewer than 450,000 distinct CDR3 sequences, about a sixth of which are singletons. The hyperthyroidism was newly diagnosed and had lasted under 2 months; the patients were aged 18 to 65. Blood sampling occurred at first hyperthyroidism diagnosis, ahead of any ophthalmopathy symptoms. In the case of this clonotype: Its specificity is unknown.

The sequence was obtained from a woman aged 25-40 years with Graves' hyperthyroidism that later progressed to Graves' ophthalmopathy. The sample consisted of blood.

This CDR3 reads CASSTYPTASGANYGYTF. CDR3 nucleotides: TGCGCCAGCAGCACCTACCCGACGGCCTCAGGAGCTAACTATGGCTACACCTTC. The chain carries TRBV4-1 and TRBJ1-2; D ambiguous. The CDR3 is 18 residues long. Deletions cut 5 bases from V and 0 bases from J, with 22 bases between. Germline assignment: CDR1 MGHRA and CDR2 YSYEKL.